One sample yielded the 5 T cell receptor beta chains listed below, sequenced in a study of shared clonotypes between healthy human individuals. Clones were read by immunoSEQ multiplex PCR, and TCRdb kept only the in-frame ones, dropping some. The sample contains nearly 750,000 clones, roughly two thirds of which appear only once. Sequencing used memory CD4+ T cells sorted from blood. This sample's subset: CD45RA-negative fraction. All receptors come from a woman aged 25-40 years in good health.

Comment on this clone: A read error may produce the germline difference seen at one junction end. The chain couples TRBV15 to TRBJ1-1; D possibly corresponds to TRBD1 (5 bases). CDR1 is LNHNV, CDR2 YYDKDF, per germline (reference sequence). The CDR3 sequence is 15 residues long. CDR3 coding DNA: TGTGCCACCAGCGGAGACAGACTTTATAGCACTGAAGCTTTCTTT. It specifies CATSGDRLYSTEAFF. The variable domain in full, with the rest retrieved from reference TRBV15 and TRBJ1-1, is DAMVIQNPRYQVTQFGKPVTLSCSQTLNHNVMYWYQQKSSQAPKLLFHYYDKDFNNEADTPDNFQSRRPNTSFCFLDIRSPGLGDTAMYLCATSGDRLYSTEAFFGQGTRLTVV.

V is TRBV11-3 and J is TRBJ2-1, with 15 nucleotides matching TRBD2. Germline CDR1 is SGHNT and CDR2 is YENEEA. The CDR3 has 16 amino acids. The J segment lost 8 bases and the V segment lost 4 bases, leaving 6 bases of the junction unmatched. The CDR3 DNA reads TGTGCCAGCAGCTCGGGACTAGCGGGAGGTGGAGATGAGCAGTTCTTC. Encoded protein: CASSSGLAGGGDEQFF.

On this clone: Other DNA sequences in this sample translate to the same CDR3. The genes are TRBV5-1 and TRBJ2-1; 7 bases agree with TRBD2. Germline CDR1 and CDR2: SGHRS and YFSETQ. Trimming at V came to 0 bases and at J to 5 bases, leaving 5 bases not matched to a gene. This CDR3 comprises 15 residues. CDR3 DNA: TGCGCCAGCAGCTTGGGCCTAGCGGACCACAATGAGCAGTTCTTC. It is translated as CASSLGLADHNEQFF.

About this clone: The sample has other DNA sequences that encode this CDR3 too. The J gene is TRBJ1-5, the V gene TRBV11-2; 8 bases line up with TRBD1. This CDR3 has 15 residues. Germline V gives CDR1 SGHAT, CDR2 FQNNGV. The trim removed 3 bases at V and 0 bases at J, leaving 1 base unmatched. CDR3 protein: CASSFTGGSNQPQHF. The CDR3 DNA sequence: TGTGCCAGCAGCTTCACAGGGGGTAGCAATCAGCCCCAGCATTTT.

CDR3 in DNA: TGTGCCAGTAGTAGGACGGACAGGGGCTTGGGCACTGAAGCTTTCTTT. Translation gives CASSRTDRGLGTEAFF. The chain carries TRBV19 and TRBJ1-1; TRBD1 agrees at 9 bases. Germline assignment: CDR1 LNHDA and CDR2 SQIVND (reference sequence). The CDR3 length is 16 residues. V lost 4 bases to trimming and J lost 4 bases; unmatched junction nucleotides: 10. Looking up the rest from reference TRBV19 and TRBJ1-1 gives the full variable domain: DGGITQSPKYLFRKEGQNVTLSCEQNLNHDAMYWYRQDPGQGLRLIYYSQIVNDFQKGDIAEGYSVSREKKESFPLTVTSAQKNPTAFYLCASSRTDRGLGTEAFFGQGTRLTVV.